The sequence of this TCR beta chain was determined in a study of T-cell reconstitution after alpha-beta-depleted transplantation in children (dated by TCRdb to 2016 to 2018). Broadly, across the study: Using TCR repertoire profiling, the study quantitatively followed how T-cell immune reconstitution unfolded in children after TCRalphabeta/CD19-depleted allogeneic hematopoietic cell transplantation. Broader findings and caveats from the paper: Hyperexpanded clone frequencies declined over subsequent months; after one year, T-cell counts and TCRbeta diversity were mostly attributed to newly produced T cells. In some patients, the high TCRbeta diversity seen at day 60 was put down to recipient T cells and intrathymic progenitors that had survived conditioning. The apparently early recovery of alphabetaT-cell counts about two months after transplant reportedly depended on only several hundred rapidly expanded clones that came from non-depleted graft cells.

The germline V gene encodes CDR1 SGHAT and CDR2 FQNNGV. The CDR3 starts with the cysteine, ends with the phenylalanine, and has 13 residues. The CDR3 DNA has 39 bases and is translated from base 1. Cut back by 5 bases and 3 bases, the V and J ends lie 11 bases apart. Taken with the paper, the label for treatment or condition translates to: allogeneic hematopoietic cell transplantation with graft depleted of TCRalphabeta T cells and CD19 B cells. The children who served as transplant recipients had been given grafts of TCRalphabeta/CD19-depleted allogeneic hematopoietic cells. Note on this clonotype: There is no known antigen for this receptor. The record has no base qualities; no much larger clone is one base away.

Preparation of the library involved PCR. The instrument given in TCRdb is Illumina HiSeq 2500. To normalize quantification of the TCRbeta repertoire, the TCR libraries were built with molecular barcoding that relied on unique molecular identifiers. TCRdb ran its own pipeline on the public reads, namely fastp trimming at Q25 and MiXCR clone calling, and kept in-frame beta chains. Merged by CDR3 protein, the rows form single entries marked with the most common genes and DNA. The sample data list approximately 630,000 distinct CDR3 sequences, and around 13% of these were observed just once. The ten biggest clones cover 0.79% of the sample.

This TCR was sampled from a girl aged 2 to 9 with congenital amegakaryocytic thrombocytopenia, due to receive a stem cell transplant. The V gene is TRBV11-2 and the J gene is TRBJ2-7; too little of a D gene remains to name it. Sequenced here: PBMCs, sampled before TCRalphabeta/CD19-depleted stem cell transplant. In nucleotides, the sequence is TGTGCCAGCAGCCAAAATCTAGACTACGAGCAGTACTTC. It is translated as CASSQNLDYEQYF.